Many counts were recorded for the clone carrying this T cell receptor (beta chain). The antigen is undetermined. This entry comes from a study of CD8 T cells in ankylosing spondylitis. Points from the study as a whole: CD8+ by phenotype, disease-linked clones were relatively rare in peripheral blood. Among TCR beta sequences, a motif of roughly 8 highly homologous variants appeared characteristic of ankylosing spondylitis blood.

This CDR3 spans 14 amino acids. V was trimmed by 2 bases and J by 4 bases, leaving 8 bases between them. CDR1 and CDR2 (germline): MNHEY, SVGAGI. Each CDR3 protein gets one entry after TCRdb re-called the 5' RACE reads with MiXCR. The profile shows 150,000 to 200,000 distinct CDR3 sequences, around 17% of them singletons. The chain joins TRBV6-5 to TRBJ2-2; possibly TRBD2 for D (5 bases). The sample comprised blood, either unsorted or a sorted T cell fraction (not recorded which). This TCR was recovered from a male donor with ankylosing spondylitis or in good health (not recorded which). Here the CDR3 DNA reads TGTGCCAGCAGTTACGGCAGCGGCACCGGGGAGCTGTTTTTT. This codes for CASSYGSGTGELFF.